This T cell receptor (beta chain) was profiled in a study of cytomegalovirus exposure and HLA in healthy donors. Study outcomes and limitations: The dataset shows that most TCR sequences were rare, while some public TCRs occurred in many donors. An apparent linkage of common viral pathogens to several of the most significant clusters emerged in a later analysis. For most TCR beta V segments, an earlier analysis put the productive rate at about 87% or about 30% of the time. In a later analysis, TCR association rates varied by HLA locus: DRB1 most, HLA-C fewest.

The PCR contained 60 Vbeta and 13 Jbeta primers. The repertoire was sequenced with immunoSEQ multiplex PCR; TCRdb's copy has only in-frame clones and lacks some. The table counts roughly 80,000 clones; approximately 6% lies in the top ten. Comments on this clone: Its specificity is not known.

Sequencing was done on a sample of PBMCs. This sequence originates from a girl under 18 in good health and CMV-seropositive.

CDR3: CAAQPSANYGYTF. The DNA of the CDR3 is TGTGCCGCTCAACCCTCAGCTAACTATGGCTACACCTTC. The chain links TRBV28 to TRBJ1-2; no reliable D call. The germline V gene encodes CDR1 MDHEN and CDR2 SYDVKM. V was shortened by 11 bases and J by 0 bases, with 13 bases between the two germline ends. The CDR3 spans 13 residues.